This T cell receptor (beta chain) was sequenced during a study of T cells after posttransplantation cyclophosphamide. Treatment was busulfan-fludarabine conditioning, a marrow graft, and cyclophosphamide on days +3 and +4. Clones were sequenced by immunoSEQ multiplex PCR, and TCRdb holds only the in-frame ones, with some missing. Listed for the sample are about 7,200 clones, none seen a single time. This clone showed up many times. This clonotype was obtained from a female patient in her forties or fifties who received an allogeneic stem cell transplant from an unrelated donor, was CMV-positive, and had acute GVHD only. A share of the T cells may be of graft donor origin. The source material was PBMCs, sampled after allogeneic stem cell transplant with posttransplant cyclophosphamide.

The CDR3 protein is CASSLWTSVAWGETQYF. CDR3 coding DNA: TGTGCCAGCAGCCTCTGGACTAGCGTGGCCTGGGGGGAGACCCAGTACTTC. V is TRBV5-6 and J is TRBJ2-5; TRBD2 aligns across 9 bases. J gave up 5 bases and V 4 bases, and 15 bases lay outside the gene matches. Germline CDR1 is SGHDT and CDR2 is YYEEEE. The CDR3 totals 17 residues.